Presented here are 20 T cell receptor beta chains from one specimen sequenced in a study of cytomegalovirus exposure and HLA in healthy donors. A multiplex PCR was run with 60 Vbeta primers and 13 Jbeta primers. Generated by immunoSEQ multiplex PCR, the TCRdb table keeps only in-frame clones and is missing some. Among 93,000 or so clones listed, 60% to 85% were seen once. Material for sequencing was PBMCs. The receptors come from a man aged 50-60 years in good health and CMV-seropositive.

In this sample, this clone turned up a few times. V is TRBV6-1 and J is TRBJ2-5, with 13 bases lining up with TRBD2. Looked up from germline, CDR1 is MNHNS and CDR2 is SASEGT. The CDR3 covers 14 residues. Losses at the gene ends were 10 bases for V and 5 bases for J; bases not matched to a gene: 7. The CDR3 bases are TGTGCCACAACAACTAGCGGGAGGGGGGAGACCCAGTACTTC. Translation gives CATTTSGRGETQYF.

V gene TRBV6-6 combines with J gene TRBJ2-7, with a weak D call TRBD2 (5 bases). V shed 5 bases and J shed 3 bases, with 8 bases lying between them. The CDR3 totals 12 residues. Germline V CDR1 and CDR2: MNHNY, SVGAGI (reference sequence). In DNA form, the CDR3 reads TGTGCCAGCAGTCCGGGATTCTACGAGCAGTACTTC. Protein sequence: CASSPGFYEQYF.

This clone came up a few times. This chain joins TRBV6-5 and TRBJ1-5; D not certain. CDR1 MNHEY and CDR2 SVGAGI come from the germline V gene. The V end was cut by 4 bases, the J end by 7 bases, with 14 bases between. This CDR3 is 14 amino acids long. The CDR3 here is CASSSPRVAQPQHF. CDR3 nucleotide sequence: TGTGCCAGCAGTTCCCCCCGGGTTGCCCAGCCCCAGCATTTT.

The sample holds a few counts of this clone. The V call is TRBV6-6, the J call TRBJ2-1; 7 nucleotides match TRBD2. V lost 7 bases to trimming and J lost 5 bases; unmatched junction nucleotides: 8. This CDR3 comprises 14 residues. Germline-derived CDR1 and CDR2 are MNHNY and SVGAGI (reference sequence). This chain's CDR3 is CASNPLGGDNEQFF. The CDR3 region has the DNA TGTGCCAGCAATCCCTTGGGGGGGGACAATGAGCAGTTCTTC.

CDR3 DNA sequence: TGTGCCAGTAGTATAGGGGGTCCTCGGGACAGGGGCTCCTACGAGCAGTACTTC. It codes for CASSIGGPRDRGSYEQYF. The chain links TRBV19 to TRBJ2-7, with 10 bases matching TRBD1. V gave up 1 base and J gave up 0 bases; unmatched junction bases: 9. The germline gives CDR1 LNHDA, CDR2 SQIVND (reference sequence). This CDR3 is 18 amino acids long.

The chain uses TRBV18 and TRBJ1-4; 8 positions match TRBD1. J gave up 7 bases and V 3 bases, and 7 bases lay outside the gene matches. CDR1 and CDR2 from the germline V gene are KGHSH and LQKENI. The CDR3 totals 15 residues. CDR3 DNA: TGTGCCAGCTCACCGAGGACAGGGATGGGTGAAAAACTGTTTTTT. This translates into CASSPRTGMGEKLFF. Full variable domain (missing parts from reference TRBV18 and TRBJ1-4): NAGVMQNPRHLVRRRGQEARLRCSPMKGHSHVYWYRQLPEEGLKFMVYLQKENIIDESGMPKERFSAEFPKEGPSILRIQQVVRGDSAAYFCASSPRTGMGEKLFFGSGTQLSVL.

Only a few counts were recorded for this clone. This rearrangement joins TRBV5-1 to TRBJ2-2; the match to TRBD1 covers 10 bases. CDR3 length equals 15 residues. In germline, CDR1 is SGHRS, CDR2 YFSETQ. Trimming at V came to 2 bases and at J to 5 bases, leaving 3 bases not matched to a gene. The CDR3 loop is CASSLGDRGTGELFF. For the CDR3, the DNA is TGCGCCAGCAGCTTAGGGGACAGGGGAACCGGGGAGCTGTTTTTT.

In its sample, this clone was seen a few times. The chain uses TRBV5-1 and TRBJ2-1, with 9 bases fitting TRBD1. Germline V gene lookup returns CDR1 SGHRS and CDR2 YFSETQ. The CDR3 sequence is 15 residues long. Germline trimming cut 3 bases from V and 8 bases from J; bases unmatched to any gene: 9. CDR3 sequence: CASSWGDRVSDEQFF. CDR3 in DNA: TGCGCCAGCAGCTGGGGGGACAGGGTATCGGATGAGCAGTTCTTC.

This chain links TRBV27 with TRBJ1-4; TRBD1 matches 9 bases. This CDR3 region has 15 residues. The germline V gene encodes CDR1 MNHEY and CDR2 SMNVEV (reference sequence). The trim removed 2 bases at V and 5 bases at J, leaving 3 bases unmatched. This chain's CDR3 is CASSLTTGGNEKLFF. CDR3 nucleotide sequence: TGTGCCAGCAGTTTAACGACAGGGGGAAATGAAAAACTGTTTTTT.

V gene TRBV28 combines with J gene TRBJ2-3; TRBD2 aligns across 10 bases. The V gene's germline CDR1 is MDHEN and CDR2 SYDVKM. The trim removed 8 bases at V and 2 bases at J, leaving 4 bases unmatched. The length of the CDR3 is 14 residues. This chain's CDR3 is CASRSGRATDTQYF. As DNA, the CDR3 is TGTGCCAGCCGGAGCGGGAGGGCCACAGATACGCAGTATTTT.

On this clone: One end of the junction is discordant with germline, which a read error may explain. This sample also contains other DNA sequences that code for the same CDR3. The CDR3 spells CAWSVRDRGGTEAFF. In nucleotides, the CDR3 is TGTGCCTGGAGTGTACGGGACAGGGGGGGCACTGAAGCCTTCTTT. The genes are TRBV30 and TRBJ1-1, with 11 bases fitting TRBD1. CDR1 is GTSNPN and CDR2 is SVGIG in the germline V gene (reference sequence). CDR3 length: 15 residues.

In this sample, this clone turned up once. The rearrangement uses TRBV28 and TRBJ2-5, with 9 bases matching TRBD1. Unmatched junction bases numbered 4, after V lost 6 bases and J lost 2 bases. This CDR3 contains 14 residues. Germline CDR1 is MDHEN and CDR2 is SYDVKM. The CDR3 reads CASSRQGGQETQYF. As DNA, the CDR3 is TGTGCCAGCAGCCGACAGGGGGGTCAAGAGACCCAGTACTTC.

The genes are TRBV5-1 and TRBJ2-1; TRBD2 is a possible D gene (6 bases). The CDR3 runs to 12 residues. CDR1 and CDR2 (germline): SGHRS, YFSETQ. Trimming shortened V by 1 base and J by 15 bases, and 14 bases separated the two germline ends. Written as DNA, the CDR3 is TGCGCCAGCAGCTTGAGCGGGCAGTGGCGGTTCTTC. Protein sequence: CASSLSGQWRFF.

The chain recombines TRBV19 with TRBJ2-5; D may be TRBD2 (5 bases). Germline assignment: CDR1 LNHDA and CDR2 SQIVND (reference sequence). Trimming took 1 base from V and 5 from J, leaving 11 bases between them. The CDR3 extends over 14 amino acids. The CDR3 reads CASSIVHRGETQYF. The DNA of the CDR3 is TGTGCCAGTAGTATAGTACACAGAGGGGAGACCCAGTACTTC. The full variable domain, with the rest looked up from reference TRBV19 and TRBJ2-5, is DGGITQSPKYLFRKEGQNVTLSCEQNLNHDAMYWYRQDPGQGLRLIYYSQIVNDFQKGDIAEGYSVSREKKESFPLTVTSAQKNPTAFYLCASSIVHRGETQYFGPGTRLLVL.

The V gene is TRBV11-1, the J gene TRBJ2-3, with 7 bases lining up with TRBD2. The V gene end was trimmed by 5 bases and the J gene end by 4 bases; junction bases not matched to a gene: 6. Per the germline V gene, CDR1 is SGHAT and CDR2 is FQDESV (reference sequence). The CDR3 is 14 amino acids. CDR3 in amino acids: CASSPTSVADTQYF. As DNA, the CDR3 is TGTGCCAGCAGCCCAACTAGCGTGGCAGATACGCAGTATTTT.

The chain links TRBV7-9 to TRBJ2-2; the match to TRBD1 covers 11 bases. J was trimmed by 2 bases and V by 5 bases; bases with no gene match: 7. The length of the CDR3 is 17 residues. Germline loops: CDR1 SEHNR, CDR2 FQNEAQ (reference sequence). CDR3 sequence (DNA): TGTGCCAGCAGCACCGGGACAGGGGGACCAAACACCGGGGAGCTGTTTTTT. Its protein product is CASSTGTGGPNTGELFF.

The chain employs TRBV25-1 and TRBJ2-1; TRBD2 might be the D (6 bases). Germline V gives CDR1 MGHDK, CDR2 SYGVNS. The length of the CDR3 is 14 residues. The ends were cut back, 6 bases at V and 1 base at J, with 10 bases in the middle. The CDR3 is CASSRLASYNEQFF. CDR3 coding DNA: TGTGCCAGCAGCCGGCTAGCGTCCTACAATGAGCAGTTCTTC.

The rearrangement uses TRBV4-2 and TRBJ2-7; 16 nucleotides line up with TRBD2. Germline trimming cut 5 bases from V and 5 bases from J; bases unmatched to any gene: 6. This CDR3 comprises 16 residues. CDR1 is LGHNA, CDR2 YNFKEQ, per germline. CDR3 region: CASSSGTSGRANEQYF. CDR3 coding DNA: TGTGCCAGCAGCTCCGGGACTAGCGGGAGGGCCAACGAGCAGTACTTC.

This rearrangement joins TRBV19 to TRBJ2-2; D remains unclear. Trimming cost V 5 bases and J 6 bases, with 7 bases left between them. Germline lookup yields CDR1 LNHDA and CDR2 SQIVND (reference sequence). The CDR3 loop spans 12 amino acids. CDR3 nucleotides: TGTGCCAGTAGTTGGCGGCCCGGGGAGCTGTTTTTT. It yields the protein CASSWRPGELFF. Together with reference TRBV19 and TRBJ2-2, the CDR3 gives the full variable domain: DGGITQSPKYLFRKEGQNVTLSCEQNLNHDAMYWYRQDPGQGLRLIYYSQIVNDFQKGDIAEGYSVSREKKESFPLTVTSAQKNPTAFYLCASSWRPGELFFGEGSRLTVL.

The V call is TRBV5-1, the J call TRBJ2-7; tentatively, D is TRBD1 (5 bases). Trimming removed 0 bases at V and 2 bases at J, with 9 bases between. Germline-derived CDR1 and CDR2 are SGHRS and YFSETQ. The CDR3 is 14 residues long. The CDR3 protein is CASSLEGRPYEQYF. CDR3 DNA sequence: TGCGCCAGCAGCTTGGAGGGGCGGCCCTACGAGCAGTACTTC.